This is a list of T cell receptor beta chains from one sample in a study of a mutant IDH1 vaccine in newly diagnosed glioma. Generated by immunoSEQ multiplex PCR, the TCRdb table keeps only in-frame clones and is missing some. Of around 54,000 clones listed, about nine tenths are singletons. The antigens of these receptors remain unknown. Sample: PBMCs, taken from a glioma patient whose treatment included an IDH1 peptide vaccine. The receptor set was obtained from a man aged 35 to 55 with glioma. CDR3s include the opening cysteine and the closing phenylalanine or tryptophan. A D gene is named only where the DNA matches it firmly. Clone size is shown for a subset of rows, as once, few, many or a class of expanded clone.

D gene	V gene	clone size	J gene	CDR3 DNA	CDR3 protein
TRBD1	TRBV5-1	NA	TRBJ2-7	TGCGCCAGCAGCTTTGGGGACAGGAGGGACGAGCAGTACTTC	CASSFGDRRDEQYF
TRBD2	TRBV4-3	NA	TRBJ2-4	TGCGCCAGCAGCCGCGCTTGGGCGGGAGAAAGCAAAAACATTCAGTACTTC	CASSRAWAGESKNIQYF
NA	TRBV29-1	NA	TRBJ1-2	TGCAGCGTTGGGGTCGATCCTAACTATGGCTACACCTTC	CSVGVDPNYGYTF
NA	TRBV4-1	NA	TRBJ2-7	TGCGCCAGCAGCCAAGAGTCGACTAGAAGGACCGAGCAGTACTTC	CASSQESTRRTEQYF
TRBD2	TRBV14	NA	TRBJ2-3	TGTGCCAGCAGCCCGGGACTAGCGTTTCAATTCACAGATACGCAGTATTTT	CASSPGLAFQFTDTQYF
TRBD1	TRBV18	once	TRBJ1-5	TGTGCCAGCTCACCGGACAGGGTGAAGGAGCAGCCCCAGCATTTT	CASSPDRVKEQPQHF
TRBD1	TRBV7-2	NA	TRBJ2-6	TGTGCCAGCAGCGTGAGACAGGGGGCCGGGGCCAACGTCCTGACTTTC	CASSVRQGAGANVLTF
NA	TRBV10-3	NA	TRBJ2-1	TGTGCCATCAGCCCACGCCCCGGGGGTGATGGGGATGAGCAGTTCTTC	CAISPRPGGDGDEQFF
NA	TRBV14	few	TRBJ2-5	TGTGCCAGCAGCCAAGTCGTCAGGGGAGGTTGGGAGACCCAGTACTTC	CASSQVVRGGWETQYF
NA	TRBV5-1	NA	TRBJ2-7	TGCGCCAGCAGCTTGGATGGACACCCCTACGAGCAGTACTTC	CASSLDGHPYEQYF
NA	TRBV9	NA	TRBJ2-2	TGTGCCAGCAGCTACCGGGGAGACCCTGTGGCGAACACCGGGGAGCTGTTTTTT	CASSYRGDPVANTGELFF
NA	TRBV9	NA	TRBJ2-3	TGTGCCAGCAGTAAGGGTTCGCCAGATACGCAGTATTTT	CASSKGSPDTQYF
NA	TRBV6-5	NA	TRBJ2-7	TGTGCCAGCAGCTACTCAACCACGACTGTTACTGAGCAGTACTTC	CASSYSTTTVTEQYF
NA	TRBV18	NA	TRBJ1-1	TGTGCCAGCTCACCCAATCAGGCGGCGACTGAAGCTTTCTTT	CASSPNQAATEAFF
NA	TRBV27	NA	TRBJ1-5	TGTGCCAGCAGTTTAATCAGGGTTGGTAGCAATCAGCCCCAGCATTTT	CASSLIRVGSNQPQHF
TRBD2	TRBV6-5	NA	TRBJ2-7	TGTGCCAGCAGTTACCTTCTAGCGGGAGAAGCCTACGAGCAGTACTTC	CASSYLLAGEAYEQYF
NA	TRBV2	NA	TRBJ1-2	TGTGCCAGCACGATGGCGGTCATCTATGGCTACACCTTC	CASTMAVIYGYTF
NA	TRBV5-6	NA	TRBJ2-2	TGTGCCAGCAGCTTGCTTTTGGCCGGGGAGCTGTTTTTT	CASSLLLAGELFF
NA	TRBV12-5	NA	TRBJ2-7	TGTGCTAGTGCCCTCAATACTGGGGGGCAGGGCGAGCAGTACTTC	CASALNTGGQGEQYF
TRBD2	TRBV29-1	NA	TRBJ2-5	TGCAGCGTTGAGACTAGCGGGAGTTTGGTGGAGACCCAGTACTTC	CSVETSGSLVETQYF
TRBD2	TRBV5-1	NA	TRBJ2-2	TGCGCCAGCAGCTTGGTTAGCGGGGGGAACACCGGGGAGCTGTTTTTT	CASSLVSGGNTGELFF
NA	TRBV5-6	NA	TRBJ2-5	TGTGCCAGCAGCTTGGAGCGGGTTGCAGGGCAAGAGACCCAGTACTTC	CASSLERVAGQETQYF
TRBD1	TRBV7-2	NA	TRBJ1-2	TGTGCCAGCAGCTTAGCCCAGGGGGCTCATGGCTACACCTTC	CASSLAQGAHGYTF
TRBD2	TRBV19	NA	TRBJ2-7	TGTGCCAGTAGTATAGGCGGGAGGGTTGCCGAGCAGTACTTC	CASSIGGRVAEQYF
NA	TRBV2	few	TRBJ2-7	TGTGCCAGCAGTAACTACGAGCAGTACTTC	CASSNYEQYF
TRBD1	TRBV6-5	NA	TRBJ2-1	TGTGCCAGCAGGACAGGGGTCCCTTTGGTCAATGAGCAGTTCTTC	CASRTGVPLVNEQFF
TRBD2	TRBV23-1	NA	TRBJ2-1	TGCGACACCAGGTTTCTAGCGGGAGCTAATGAGCAGTTCTTC	CDTRFLAGANEQFF
NA	TRBV7-8	NA	TRBJ1-1	TGTGCCAGCAGCTTACAAAACACTGAAGCTTTCTTT	CASSLQNTEAFF
NA	TRBV5-6	NA	TRBJ2-7	TGTGCCAGCAGCGGGTGGGGCAGGACCCTTTACGAGCAGTACTTC	CASSGWGRTLYEQYF
NA	TRBV4-1	NA	TRBJ1-1	TGCGCCAGCAGCCAAGCTCCATTAAGGGACACTGAAGCTTTCTTT	CASSQAPLRDTEAFF
NA	TRBV19	NA	TRBJ2-6	TGTGCCAGTAGTATTGTAAGCTCTGGGGCCAACGTCCTGACTTTC	CASSIVSSGANVLTF
NA	TRBV9	NA	TRBJ2-7	TGTGCCAGCAGCGTAGCAACAGGGAGCAGCGAGCAGTACTTC	CASSVATGSSEQYF
TRBD1	TRBV6-5	NA	TRBJ1-2	TGTGCCAGCAGATTATCTCGGGACAGGGCTGGCTACACCTTC	CASRLSRDRAGYTF
NA	TRBV6-5	few	TRBJ2-5	TGTGCCAGCAGACCTCCAGTCGGAGGGGAGACCCAGTACTTC	CASRPPVGGETQYF
NA	TRBV5-6	NA	TRBJ1-2	TGTGCCAGCAGCTTGGACTATGGCTACACCTTC	CASSLDYGYTF
NA	TRBV12-2	once	TRBJ2-5	TGTGCAAGTCGCTTTTCTAGCGGGAGGGAAGAGACCCAGTACTTC	CASRFSSGREETQYF
NA	TRBV9	NA	TRBJ2-4	TGTGCCAGCAGCCCCCGGCCTACCTTAGCCAAAAACATTCAGTACTTC	CASSPRPTLAKNIQYF
TRBD1	TRBV18	NA	TRBJ2-7	TGTGCCAGCTCACCCCCAGGACAGGGGGCCTACGAGCAGTACTTC	CASSPPGQGAYEQYF
TRBD1	TRBV6-6	few	TRBJ1-2	TGTGCCAGCACCCCTTGGGGACAGTCCCGCCTGGGCGGCTACACCTTC	CASTPWGQSRLGGYTF
NA	TRBV18	NA	TRBJ2-5	TGTGCCAGCTCACCACAGCAAGAGACCCAGTACTTC	CASSPQQETQYF
TRBD1	TRBV29-1	NA	TRBJ1-2	TGCAGCGTCGACAGGGGTCGGTATGGCTACACCTTC	CSVDRGRYGYTF
NA	TRBV5-1	NA	TRBJ2-3	TGCGCCAGCAATGTGGCTGGTAGCACAGATACGCAGTATTTT	CASNVAGSTDTQYF
NA	TRBV29-1	NA	TRBJ2-1	TGCAGCGTTGAAATGACGGCCCAATTCTTC	CSVEMTAQFF
NA	TRBV5-4	NA	TRBJ1-4	TGTGCCAGCAGTACGGTCGCGGGAGATGAAAAACTGTTTTTT	CASSTVAGDEKLFF
NA	TRBV9	NA	TRBJ2-2	TGTGCCAGCAGCGCAACGAACACCGGGGAGCTGTTTTTT	CASSATNTGELFF
TRBD2	TRBV7-2	NA	TRBJ2-7	TGTGCCAGCAGCTTAGTGGGCGGGACTAGCACCAACGAGCAGTACTTC	CASSLVGGTSTNEQYF
TRBD2	TRBV5-1	NA	TRBJ2-1	TGCGCCAGCAGCATGTTTAGCGGGAGCAATGAGCAGTTCTTC	CASSMFSGSNEQFF
TRBD1	TRBV5-4	NA	TRBJ1-2	TGTGCCAGCAGCTCCCCCTCAGGGACAGCAGAATTCTATGGCTACACCTTC	CASSSPSGTAEFYGYTF
NA	TRBV7-9	NA	TRBJ2-7	TGTGCCAGCAGCTCCCAGGAGGGATACCACGAGCAGTACTTC	CASSSQEGYHEQYF
NA	TRBV7-9	NA	TRBJ2-7	TGTGCCAGCAGCTTAGGGCGGGGCTCTAGCGTAAACAACGAGCAGTACTTC	CASSLGRGSSVNNEQYF
NA	TRBV5-1	NA	TRBJ2-5	TGCGCCAGCAGCTTGGGAGGGGTGGAGACCCAGTACTTC	CASSLGGVETQYF
TRBD2	TRBV5-1	NA	TRBJ2-5	TGCGCCAGCAGCTCCCCCAGGACTAGCGGGCTATACCAAGAGACCCAGTACTTC	CASSSPRTSGLYQETQYF
NA	TRBV7-2	NA	TRBJ2-2	TGTGCCAGCAGGGAGGGACATATTAACACCGGGGAGCTGTTTTTT	CASREGHINTGELFF